The sequence of this TCR beta chain was determined in a study of cytomegalovirus exposure and HLA in healthy donors. This CDR3 contains 13 residues. The germline V gene encodes CDR1 LNHNV and CDR2 YYDKDF (reference sequence). The ends were cut back, 0 bases at V and 3 bases at J, with 5 bases in the middle. Whole-study results and caveats: First-cohort TCR clusters were later found to tend to co-occur in the 120 or so validation repertoires. The authors listed 150 to 200 TCR beta chains as cytomegalovirus-associated. It was reportedly the case that the classifier diagnosed cytomegalovirus status with high specificity and sensitivity.

The validation cohort, a group of 120 subjects, included the donors and was separate from the roughly 600-subject first cohort. With respect to this clone: As yet, its antigen is unknown.

Produced via immunoSEQ multiplex PCR; TCRdb's table is partial and in-frame only. The sample records some 68,000 clones, approximately 97% being singletons. The sample comprised PBMCs. This sequence was found in a man younger than 35 in good health and CMV-seronegative. The chain employs TRBV15 and TRBJ1-2, with D tentatively TRBD1 (5 bases). The CDR3 DNA reads as TGTGCCACCAGCAGAGAGACAGACTATGGCTACACCTTC. It is translated as CATSRETDYGYTF.